What follows are 28 T cell receptor beta chains derived from one specimen sequenced in a study of shared clonotypes between healthy human individuals. Naive CD8 cells lacked CD45RO and underwent positive selection for CCR7, leaving out terminally differentiated effector memory CD45RA+ cells. Clones were sequenced by immunoSEQ multiplex PCR, and TCRdb holds only the in-frame ones, with some missing. The sample shows approximately 1.9 million clones, about 93% of them seen only once. Sequencing input: naive CD8+ T cells from PBMCs. The origin of the receptors is a man younger than 35 in good health. Some clones in this sample may be carry-over from other donors' samples.

J is TRBJ2-3 and V is TRBV9; D is unresolved. The CDR3 is made up of 16 amino acids. CDR1 and CDR2 from the germline V gene are SGDLS and YYNGEE. V lost 3 bases and J 1 base, leaving 15 bases between the germline ends. CDR3 protein: CASSEEGGSGTDTQYF. The CDR3 DNA reads as TGTGCCAGCAGCGAAGAAGGTGGCTCGGGCACAGATACGCAGTATTTT.

This clone was found once. The gene calls are TRBV5-1 and TRBJ2-7; 8 bases agree with TRBD2. This CDR3 contains 16 residues. CDR1 and CDR2 (germline): SGHRS, YFSETQ. Unmatched junction bases numbered 12, after V lost 4 bases and J lost 3 bases. CDR3 sequence reads: CASSPFPGLVGYEQYF. In DNA, the CDR3 is TGCGCCAGCAGCCCCTTTCCGGGACTAGTTGGCTACGAGCAGTACTTC.

Remarks on this clone: Germline is not matched at one junction end, which may reflect a read error. This same CDR3 is encoded by further DNA sequences in the sample. The CDR3 sequence is CASSIRDSSYEQYF. For the CDR3, the DNA is TGCGCCAGCAGCATACGGGACTCGTCCTACGAGCAGTACTTC. The chain has TRBV13 and TRBJ2-7; D is possibly TRBD2 (6 bases). Per the germline V gene, CDR1 is PRHDT and CDR2 is FYEKMQ (reference sequence). This CDR3 has 14 amino acids. Complete variable domain (other parts from reference TRBV13 and TRBJ2-7): AAGVIQSPRHLIKEKRETATLKCYPIPRHDTVYWYQQGPGQDPQFLISFYEKMQSDKGSIPDRFSAQQFSDYHSELNMSSLELGDSALYFCASSIRDSSYEQYFGPGTRLTVT.

This chain links TRBV14 with TRBJ2-7; TRBD2 might be the D (6 bases). The CDR3 spans 16 residues. Germline assignment: CDR1 SGHDN and CDR2 FVKESK. V was cut by 3 bases and J by 0 bases, with 15 bases left in between. The CDR3 protein is CASSQFGGTSSYEQYF. The CDR3 bases are TGTGCCAGCAGCCAGTTTGGAGGGACCAGCTCCTACGAGCAGTACTTC. Complete variable domain (other parts from reference TRBV14 and TRBJ2-7): EAGVTQFPSHSVIEKGQTVTLRCDPISGHDNLYWYRRVMGKEIKFLLHFVKESKQDESGMPNNRFLAERTGGTYSTLKVQPAELEDSGVYFCASSQFGGTSSYEQYFGPGTRLTVT.

The gene calls are TRBV11-2 and TRBJ1-2, with D unclear. Germline V gene data show CDR1 as SGHAT and CDR2 as FQNNGV. This CDR3 is 14 amino acids long. Trimming cost V 2 bases and J 6 bases, with 13 bases left between them. Here the CDR3 reads CASSLWSREDGYTF. The CDR3 DNA reads TGTGCCAGCAGCTTATGGTCGAGGGAGGATGGCTACACCTTC.

The V gene is TRBV16, the J gene TRBJ1-2; TRBD1 matches at 7 bases. CDR3 size: 15 residues. Germline V lookup: CDR1 KGHSY, CDR2 FQNENV. The V gene end was trimmed by 4 bases and the J gene end by 0 bases; junction bases not matched to a gene: 5. The CDR3 nucleotides read TGTGCCAGCAGCCCAGGGACAGAGCCTAACTATGGCTACACCTTC. Protein: CASSPGTEPNYGYTF.

This chain connects TRBV27 to TRBJ2-1; D is possibly TRBD2 (6 bases). The CDR3 sequence is 14 residues long. Germline V gene data show CDR1 as MNHEY and CDR2 as SMNVEV (reference sequence). With 6 bases removed from V and 1 base from J, the gap between germline ends came to 10 bases. CDR3 sequence: CASSREWSYNEQFF. As DNA, the CDR3 is TGTGCCAGCAGCCGGGAGTGGTCCTACAATGAGCAGTTCTTC.

V usage is TRBV7-9 and J usage is TRBJ2-5, with D perhaps TRBD1 (6 bases). The J call may be wrong; the DNA end is better matched by TRBJ2-7. Germline loops: CDR1 SEHNR, CDR2 FQNEAQ (reference sequence). The CDR3 has 14 residues. CDR3: CASSRTQGNHEQYF. CDR3 in DNA: TGTGCCAGCAGCCGAACACAGGGTAACCACGAGCAGTACTTC.

This chain joins TRBV28 and TRBJ2-1; weak D call: TRBD1 (7 bases). The CDR3 contains 14 residues. Germline V gene lookup returns CDR1 MDHEN and CDR2 SYDVKM. The V gene lost 3 bases and the J gene lost 5 bases, with 11 bases spanning the gap. The CDR3 coding sequence is TGTGCCAGCAGTTTGCGGGACAGCCACAATGAGCAGTTCTTC. Encoded protein: CASSLRDSHNEQFF. Full variable domain (outside the CDR3, taken from reference TRBV28 and TRBJ2-1): DVKVTQSSRYLVKRTGEKVFLECVQDMDHENMFWYRQDPGLGLRLIYFSYDVKMKEKGDIPEGYSVSREKKERFSLILESASTNQTSMYLCASSLRDSHNEQFFGPGTRLTVL.

The J gene is TRBJ1-5, the V gene TRBV19, with D maybe TRBD1 (5 bases). CDR3 length: 13 amino acids. The germline V gene encodes CDR1 LNHDA and CDR2 SQIVND (reference sequence). V lost 7 bases, J lost 7 bases, and 14 bases lay in between. Here the CDR3 reads CASTGEGGQPQHF. CDR3 coding DNA: TGTGCCAGTACGGGGGAGGGAGGGCAGCCCCAGCATTTT.

The rearrangement joins TRBV19 to TRBJ2-7; 12 bases are shared with TRBD1. Looked up from germline, CDR1 is LNHDA and CDR2 is SQIVND (reference sequence). The V and J ends lost 5 bases and 6 bases, in that order; junction bases with no gene match: 11. This CDR3 is built from 16 residues. CDR3 region: CASSPGTGGPVGEQYF. The CDR3 bases are TGTGCCAGTAGTCCAGGGACAGGGGGCCCGGTGGGCGAGCAGTACTTC.

The rearrangement links TRBV6-5 to TRBJ2-1; D is uncertain. The germline V gene encodes CDR1 MNHEY and CDR2 SVGAGI. There are 15 residues in the CDR3. Trimming took 0 bases from V and 4 from J, leaving 10 bases between them. CDR3 residues: CASSYSGVSYNEQFF. The CDR3 DNA reads TGTGCCAGCAGTTACTCAGGCGTTTCGTACAATGAGCAGTTCTTC.

This sequence joins TRBV19 and TRBJ2-1; D might be TRBD2 (6 bases). The CDR3 runs 15 residues. The germline V and J ends were trimmed by 10 bases and 15 bases, with 31 bases remaining between them. The V gene's germline CDR1 is LNHDA and CDR2 SQIVND (reference sequence). CDR3 sequence reads: CATAPRPRGIEQPFF. For the CDR3, the DNA is TGTGCCACCGCGCCTCGACCACGCGGGATAGAGCAGCCGTTCTTC.

The gene calls are TRBV5-1 and TRBJ1-2; the D is unclear. CDR1 and CDR2 from the germline V gene are SGHRS and YFSETQ. Trimming pared 6 bases from V and 4 bases from J, leaving 16 bases between. CDR3 length: 14 residues. This chain's CDR3 is CASTPNGPTYGYTF. The CDR3 nucleotides are TGCGCCAGCACCCCTAATGGTCCTACCTATGGCTACACCTTC.

This rearrangement joins TRBV2 to TRBJ1-2, with 7 bases fitting TRBD1. V shed 11 bases and J 2 bases; nucleotides not matched to a gene: 14. The length of the CDR3 is 15 residues. CDR1 is SNHLY and CDR2 is FYNNEI in the germline V gene. In DNA, the CDR3 is TGTGCCCCAGGGGGTTTGGACAGTCCCAACTATGGCTACACCTTC. It encodes CAPGGLDSPNYGYTF.

V is TRBV4-1 and J is TRBJ1-1, with a weak D call TRBD1 (6 bases). The CDR3 sequence is 16 residues long. Trimming left V 1 base short and J 1 base short, with 13 bases between. Looked up from germline, CDR1 is MGHRA and CDR2 is YSYEKL. CDR3 loop: CASSQVARGGNTEAFF. Written as DNA, the CDR3 is TGCGCCAGCAGCCAAGTGGCGAGGGGGGGGAACACTGAAGCTTTCTTT.

J is TRBJ2-7 and V is TRBV7-3; D not resolved. Between the trimmed V and J ends, which lost 4 bases and 4 bases, there was a span of 11 bases. Germline V lookup: CDR1 SGHTA, CDR2 FQGTGA. The CDR3 covers 13 residues. The CDR3 region has the DNA TGTGCCAGCAGCTCACCTCCGCGATACGAGCAGTACTTC. Translating it yields CASSSPPRYEQYF.

This clone was seen once. The genes are TRBV4-1 and TRBJ2-2, with TRBD2 matching 11 bases. V shed 1 base and J 3 bases; nucleotides not matched to a gene: 7. The CDR3 totals 18 residues. Germline CDR1 and CDR2: MGHRA and YSYEKL. CDR3 sequence: CASSQVSSGRADTGELFF. CDR3 DNA sequence: TGCGCCAGCAGCCAAGTGAGTAGCGGGAGGGCGGACACCGGGGAGCTGTTTTTT.

The V call is TRBV21-1, the J call TRBJ1-5. TRBV21-1 is an annotated pseudogene. This CDR3 has 13 amino acids. The CDR3 DNA reads TGTGACCCGGGACTTTCTTTTAATCAGCCCCAGCATTTT. It encodes CDPGLSFNQPQHF.

This clone is a singleton in its sample. The rearrangement links TRBV28 to TRBJ2-5; possibly TRBD2 for D (5 bases). Germline V lookup: CDR1 MDHEN, CDR2 SYDVKM. The CDR3 totals 16 residues. Trimming took 3 bases from V and 1 from J, leaving 15 bases between them. CDR3 amino acids: CASSLLPGILQETQYF. In DNA form, the CDR3 reads TGTGCCAGCAGTTTGCTCCCCGGGATCCTCCAAGAGACCCAGTACTTC.

J is TRBJ2-1 and V is TRBV19; D gene ambiguous. Germline lookup yields CDR1 LNHDA and CDR2 SQIVND (reference sequence). This CDR3 contains 10 residues. The V end was cut by 9 bases, the J end by 6 bases, with 6 bases between. CDR3: CASPLNEQFF. The CDR3 region has the DNA TGTGCCAGCCCCCTCAATGAGCAGTTCTTC.

About this clone itself: Other nucleotide sequences from this sample produce the same CDR3. CDR3 sequence reads: CASSVGGIYGYTF. The CDR3 DNA is TGTGCCAGCAGCGTAGGGGGAATTTATGGCTACACCTTC. The chain joins TRBV9 to TRBJ1-2; D remains unclear. V was trimmed by 0 bases and J by 5 bases, leaving 8 bases between them. This CDR3 region has 13 residues. Germline CDR1 SGDLS, CDR2 YYNGEE.

V is TRBV2 and J is TRBJ2-2; 7 nucleotides line up with TRBD1. The V gene end was trimmed by 2 bases and the J gene end by 6 bases; junction bases not matched to a gene: 3. Germline V gives CDR1 SNHLY, CDR2 FYNNEI. This CDR3 contains 14 residues. CDR3 DNA sequence: TGTGCCAGCAGTGAAAAGGGGGCGGCCGGGGAGCTGTTTTTT. It codes for CASSEKGAAGELFF.

This clone was found once. The CDR3 sequence is CASSLTQFLTYEQYF. In DNA, the CDR3 is TGTGCCAGCAGCTTAACACAGTTTTTGACCTACGAGCAGTACTTC. This rearrangement joins TRBV7-9 to TRBJ2-7; D gene ambiguous. The CDR3 sequence is 15 residues long. V shed 2 bases and J shed 2 bases, with 13 bases lying between them. Germline V gene lookup returns CDR1 SEHNR and CDR2 FQNEAQ (reference sequence). Together with reference TRBV7-9 and TRBJ2-7, the CDR3 gives the full variable domain: DTGVSQNPRHKITKRGQNVTFRCDPISEHNRLYWYRQTLGQGPEFLTYFQNEAQLEKSRLLSDRFSAERPKGSFSTLEIQRTEQGDSAMYLCASSLTQFLTYEQYFGPGTRLTVT.

The V and J genes are TRBV15 and TRBJ1-5, with D maybe TRBD1 (5 bases). Germline loops: CDR1 LNHNV, CDR2 YYDKDF (reference sequence). The ends were cut back, 0 bases at V and 3 bases at J, with 12 bases in the middle. CDR3 length: 16 amino acids. CDR3 sequence: CATSRDSRVDNQPQHF. In DNA, the CDR3 is TGTGCCACCAGCAGAGATTCCAGGGTGGACAATCAGCCCCAGCATTTT.

This clone appeared a single time. The V gene is TRBV6-5, the J gene TRBJ1-1, with 9 bases that match TRBD1. CDR1 is MNHEY and CDR2 is SVGAGI in the germline V gene. The V gene end was trimmed by 6 bases and the J gene end by 6 bases; junction bases not matched to a gene: 8. The CDR3 runs 14 residues. The CDR3 sequence is CASSSGTGGPEAFF. In DNA, the CDR3 is TGTGCCAGCAGCTCCGGAACAGGGGGCCCTGAAGCTTTCTTT.

About this clone itself: Other nucleotide sequences in the sample specify the same CDR3. The CDR3 spells CASSFVGANTGELFF. DNA for the CDR3: TGTGCCAGCAGTTTTGTAGGGGCTAACACCGGGGAGCTGTTTTTT. V usage is TRBV27 and J usage is TRBJ2-2; weak D call: TRBD1 (5 bases). The V and J ends lost 3 bases and 2 bases respectively, with 10 bases between them. Germline lookup yields CDR1 MNHEY and CDR2 SMNVEV (reference sequence). The CDR3 runs to 15 residues.

This chain uses TRBV5-6 with TRBJ1-3; the D is unclear. The germline CDR1 and CDR2 sequences are SGHDT and YYEEEE. The CDR3 consists of 15 residues. Trimming pared 1 base from V and 1 base from J, leaving 9 bases between. Here the CDR3 reads CASSLKPVSGNTIYF. CDR3 nucleotide sequence: TGTGCCAGCAGCTTGAAACCGGTGTCTGGAAACACCATATATTTT.